The sequence of this T cell receptor beta chain was determined in a study of blood T cells in healthy people across ages. A few counts support this clonotype. For the second PCR, which ran for 7 to 11 cycles, a sample-barcoded 5' primer and a J-beta primer mix were used. TCRdb analysed the 5' RACE reads with MiXCR anew, one entry per CDR3 protein. The sample includes 540,000 or so distinct CDR3 sequences, around 24% of them seen just once. The CDR3 contains 13 residues. The V gene's germline CDR1 is SGHKS and CDR2 YYEKEE (reference sequence). V lost 4 bases, J lost 6 bases, and 11 bases lay in between. These records were also assigned to another study, of T cells of mothers and their children.

The sequencing input was blood. The rearrangement joins TRBV5-5 to TRBJ1-3; D is ambiguous. The TCR sequence derives from a boy aged 10-17 years in good health. CDR3 region: CASSPSPENTIYF. In DNA, the CDR3 is TGTGCCAGCAGCCCGTCCCCTGAAAACACCATATATTTT.